These 23 T cell receptor beta chains share one sample of origin, sequenced in a study of blood T cell repertoires in COVID-19. Generated by immunoSEQ multiplex PCR, the TCRdb table keeps only in-frame clones and is missing some. The table has about 150,000 clones, about 90% seen once. The specimen sequenced was peripheral blood. These receptors originate from a man aged 50 or older with acute or convalescent COVID-19.

The CDR3 DNA reads as TGTGCCAGCAGTGCCCGGGACACACTCTCTGGAAACACCATATATTTT. This codes for CASSARDTLSGNTIYF. The V gene is TRBV2, the J gene TRBJ1-3; possibly TRBD1 for D (6 bases). The CDR3 length is 16 residues. V lost 4 bases to trimming and J lost 0 bases, with 13 bases between them. Germline V lookup: CDR1 SNHLY, CDR2 FYNNEI.

CDR3 DNA sequence: TGTGCCAGCTCACAGGGGCCCTACGAGCAGTACTTC. As protein: CASSQGPYEQYF. The rearrangement links TRBV18 to TRBJ2-7; D might be TRBD1 (5 bases). The length of the CDR3 is 12 residues. V lost 4 bases and J 2 bases, leaving 6 bases between the germline ends. The germline gives CDR1 KGHSH, CDR2 LQKENI. Full variable domain (rest looked up from reference TRBV18 and TRBJ2-7): NAGVMQNPRHLVRRRGQEARLRCSPMKGHSHVYWYRQLPEEGLKFMVYLQKENIIDESGMPKERFSAEFPKEGPSILRIQQVVRGDSAAYFCASSQGPYEQYFGPGTRLTVT.

The CDR3 loop is CAIRQGSSYNEQFF. Here the CDR3 DNA reads TGTGCCATCCGACAGGGGAGCTCCTACAATGAGCAGTTCTTC. The chain couples TRBV10-3 to TRBJ2-1; the match to TRBD1 covers 8 bases. The germline V gene encodes CDR1 ENHRY and CDR2 SYGVKD. Trimming at V came to 8 bases and at J to 0 bases, leaving 3 bases not matched to a gene. This CDR3 has 14 amino acids.

V gene TRBV4-2 combines with J gene TRBJ2-1; TRBD2 matches at 8 bases. The J segment lost 8 bases and the V segment lost 5 bases, leaving 8 bases of the junction unmatched. The CDR3 is 14 amino acids. Germline lookup yields CDR1 LGHNA and CDR2 YNFKEQ. In DNA form, the CDR3 reads TGTGCCAGCAGCTTCCGGGGGGGCCTTGATGAGCAGTTCTTC. This codes for CASSFRGGLDEQFF.

This rearrangement joins TRBV15 to TRBJ1-5; D not certain. CDR1 and CDR2 from the germline V gene are LNHNV and YYDKDF (reference sequence). The CDR3 extends over 15 amino acids. Trimming removed 1 base from V and 2 bases from J, with 9 bases in between. This CDR3 is CATSRGQSGNQPQHF. The CDR3 DNA follows: TGTGCCACCAGCAGAGGGCAATCTGGCAATCAGCCCCAGCATTTT. Supplemented by reference TRBV15 and TRBJ1-5, the full variable domain reads DAMVIQNPRYQVTQFGKPVTLSCSQTLNHNVMYWYQQKSSQAPKLLFHYYDKDFNNEADTPDNFQSRRPNTSFCFLDIRSPGLGDTAMYLCATSRGQSGNQPQHFGDGTRLSIL.

The genes are TRBV7-9 and TRBJ1-2, with 9 bases aligning to TRBD1. The germline V gene has CDR1 SEHNR and CDR2 FQNEAQ (reference sequence). J was trimmed by 4 bases and V by 5 bases; bases with no gene match: 5. The CDR3 has 14 amino acids. CDR3 in amino acids: CASSGTGILYGYTF. CDR3 sequence (DNA): TGTGCCAGCAGCGGGACAGGGATCCTCTATGGCTACACCTTC.

J is TRBJ1-2 and V is TRBV19; no firm D call. Germline V lookup: CDR1 LNHDA, CDR2 SQIVND (reference sequence). This CDR3 is built from 11 residues. V lost 7 bases and J 6 bases, leaving 9 bases between the germline ends. Written as DNA, the CDR3 is TGTGCCAGTATAGGGAGAGATGGCTACACCTTC. It is translated as CASIGRDGYTF.

This sequence joins TRBV4-1 and TRBJ2-3, with 10 positions matching TRBD1. The CDR3 covers 16 residues. The germline V gene has CDR1 MGHRA and CDR2 YSYEKL. Losses at the gene ends were 2 bases for V and 5 bases for J; bases not matched to a gene: 7. This CDR3 reads CASSQIDRGHKDTQYF. CDR3 DNA: TGCGCCAGCAGCCAAATAGACAGGGGGCATAAAGATACGCAGTATTTT.

The chain links TRBV6-1 to TRBJ1-3, with TRBD1 as a possible D gene (6 bases). The ends were cut back, 1 base at V and 4 bases at J, with 11 bases in the middle. Germline V gives CDR1 MNHNS, CDR2 SASEGT. This CDR3 comprises 15 residues. The CDR3 loop is CASSEGAGVGNTIYF. DNA of the CDR3: TGTGCCAGCAGTGAAGGGGCAGGGGTAGGAAACACCATATATTTT.

The chain has TRBV7-8 and TRBJ1-1; the match to TRBD1 covers 11 bases. Germline V gene lookup returns CDR1 SGHVS and CDR2 FQNEAQ. The CDR3 runs to 12 residues. The trim removed 5 bases at V and 10 bases at J, leaving 3 bases unmatched. In nucleotides, the CDR3 is TGTGCCAGCAGCGGGACAGGGGGGGGAGCTTTCTTT. As protein: CASSGTGGGAFF.

The rearrangement links TRBV24-1 to TRBJ2-1; 9 nucleotides match TRBD1. There are 17 residues in the CDR3. The J segment lost 0 bases and the V segment lost 4 bases, leaving 6 bases of the junction unmatched. Germline CDR1 KGHDR, CDR2 SFDVKD. In nucleotides, the CDR3 is TGTGCCACCAGTGACCTCAACAGGGGGCACTCCTACAATGAGCAGTTCTTC. This encodes CATSDLNRGHSYNEQFF.

The chain has TRBV3-1 (or the pseudogene TRBV3-2) and TRBJ2-4; D remains unclear. V lost 3 bases, J lost 11 bases, and 14 bases lay in between. The CDR3 sequence is 13 residues long. Looked up from germline, CDR1 is LGHDT and CDR2 is YNNKEL (reference sequence). CDR3 bases: TGTGCCAGCAGCCATCCTCTGTGGCGGTTTCAGTACTTC. Translating gives CASSHPLWRFQYF.

The chain combines TRBV9 with TRBJ2-7; TRBD2 matches at 8 bases. The CDR3 covers 15 residues. Germline CDR1 and CDR2: SGDLS and YYNGEE. V lost 4 bases and J lost 5; bases outside the gene matches: 11. CDR3 nucleotide sequence: TGTGCCAGCAGCCTAACCGGGACTAGTGGCAACGAGCAGTACTTC. Translating gives CASSLTGTSGNEQYF. Full variable domain (outside the CDR3, taken from reference TRBV9 and TRBJ2-7): DSGVTQTPKHLITATGQRVTLRCSPRSGDLSVYWYQQSLDQGLQFLIQYYNGEERAKGNILERFSAQQFPDLHSELNLSSLELGDSALYFCASSLTGTSGNEQYFGPGTRLTVT.

The chain has TRBV18 and TRBJ1-2, with TRBD1 as a possible D gene (6 bases). Germline V gene sequence: CDR1 KGHSH, CDR2 LQKENI. V lost 0 bases and J 7 bases, leaving 9 bases between the germline ends. The CDR3 length is 13 residues. CDR3 DNA: TGTGCCAGCTCACCACCCGGGGGGCCTGGCTACACCTTC. Amino acids: CASSPPGGPGYTF.

The V call is TRBV7-2, the J call TRBJ2-7; D possibly corresponds to TRBD2 (5 bases). This CDR3 region has 12 residues. Trimming stripped 5 bases from V and 9 bases from J, with 14 bases between. Looked up from germline, CDR1 is SGHTA and CDR2 is FQGNSA. For the CDR3, the DNA is TGTGCCAGCAGCCCGGGTCTAGGGAGGCAGTACGTC. Encoded protein: CASSPGLGRQYV.

This clone turned up a few times. The sample contains more than one DNA sequence encoding this CDR3. The V call is TRBV19, the J call TRBJ1-6; 8 nucleotides line up with TRBD1. V shed 4 bases and J 10 bases; nucleotides not matched to a gene: 6. This CDR3 is built from 14 residues. CDR1 and CDR2 (germline): LNHDA, SQIVND (reference sequence). The CDR3 spells CASSTDREGSPLHF. DNA for the CDR3: TGTGCCAGTAGTACGGACAGGGAAGGCTCACCCCTCCACTTT.

V usage is TRBV27 and J usage is TRBJ2-7; D may be TRBD2 (6 bases). Germline loops: CDR1 MNHEY, CDR2 SMNVEV (reference sequence). The V gene lost 2 bases and the J gene lost 7 bases, with 12 bases spanning the gap. CDR3 size: 13 residues. Here the CDR3 reads CASSLAGRREQYF. DNA of the CDR3: TGTGCCAGCAGTTTAGCGGGAAGGCGGGAGCAGTACTTC.

The rearrangement uses TRBV18 and TRBJ2-5, with TRBD1 as a possible D gene (5 bases). Germline values: CDR1 KGHSH, CDR2 LQKENI. This CDR3 has 15 residues. Trimming stripped 5 bases from V and 4 bases from J, with 17 bases between. This CDR3 is CASSSHTGSRETQYF. The CDR3 DNA reads as TGTGCCAGCTCATCTCACACAGGATCGAGAGAGACCCAGTACTTC.

The chain couples TRBV2 to TRBJ2-1; 9 bases map to TRBD1. J gave up 3 bases and V 6 bases, and 9 bases lay outside the gene matches. Germline CDR1 is SNHLY and CDR2 is FYNNEI. This CDR3 spans 16 amino acids. CDR3 residues: CASRRLGQGIYNEQFF. CDR3 coding DNA: TGTGCCAGCAGGCGCTTGGGACAGGGTATCTACAATGAGCAGTTCTTC.

The V and J genes are TRBV28 and TRBJ1-4, with 7 nucleotides matching TRBD1. Trimming at V came to 9 bases and at J to 8 bases, leaving 12 bases not matched to a gene. CDR3 length: 14 amino acids. Germline CDR1 and CDR2: MDHEN and SYDVKM. CDR3 coding DNA: TGTGCCAGTACGACTCCGGGACAGCCGGAAAAACTGTTTTTT. Translation: CASTTPGQPEKLFF.

This clone appeared once. The chain is built from TRBV2 and TRBJ1-5; maybe TRBD1 (6 bases). This CDR3 has 15 residues. Germline V gene lookup returns CDR1 SNHLY and CDR2 FYNNEI. Trimming removed 4 bases from V and 2 bases from J, with 12 bases in between. The CDR3 DNA follows: TGTGCCAGCAGTGTAGGGGGAAGCGGCAATCAGCCCCAGCATTTT. It specifies CASSVGGSGNQPQHF.

The V and J genes are TRBV5-1 and TRBJ2-5; D may be TRBD2 (6 bases). Germline assignment: CDR1 SGHRS and CDR2 YFSETQ. This CDR3 comprises 15 residues. Deletions cut 0 bases from V and 4 bases from J, with 13 bases between. In DNA, the CDR3 is TGCGCCAGCAGCTTGGCCTTGGGTAGCGGAGAGACCCAGTACTTC. This codes for CASSLALGSGETQYF.

The J gene is TRBJ1-2, the V gene TRBV7-2; D might be TRBD1 (6 bases). Germline V gene lookup returns CDR1 SGHTA and CDR2 FQGNSA. Between the trimmed V and J ends, which lost 2 bases and 2 bases, there was a span of 12 bases. This CDR3 is built from 15 residues. The CDR3 protein is CASSLLQGANYGYTF. In DNA form, the CDR3 reads TGTGCCAGCAGCTTATTACAGGGTGCGAACTATGGCTACACCTTC. The variable domain in full, completed from reference TRBV7-2 and TRBJ1-2, reads GAGVSQSPSNKVTEKGKDVELRCDPISGHTALYWYRQSLGQGLEFLIYFQGNSAPDKSGLPSDRFSAERTGGSVSTLTIQRTQQEDSAVYLCASSLLQGANYGYTFGSGTRLTVV.